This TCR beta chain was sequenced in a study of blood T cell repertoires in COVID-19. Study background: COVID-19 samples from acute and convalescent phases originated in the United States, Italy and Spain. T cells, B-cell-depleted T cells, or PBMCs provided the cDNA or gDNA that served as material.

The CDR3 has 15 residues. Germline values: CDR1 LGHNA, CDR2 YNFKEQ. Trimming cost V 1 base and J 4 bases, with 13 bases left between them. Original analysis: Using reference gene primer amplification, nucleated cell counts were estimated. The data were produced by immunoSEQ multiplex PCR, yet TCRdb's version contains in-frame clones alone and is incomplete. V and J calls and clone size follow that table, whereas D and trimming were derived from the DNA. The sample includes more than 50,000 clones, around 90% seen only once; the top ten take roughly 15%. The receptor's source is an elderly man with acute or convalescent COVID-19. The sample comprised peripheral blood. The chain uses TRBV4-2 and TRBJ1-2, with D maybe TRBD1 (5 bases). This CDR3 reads CASSQGAGSGYGYTF. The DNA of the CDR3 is TGTGCCAGCAGCCAAGGCGCAGGGTCTGGCTATGGCTACACCTTC.